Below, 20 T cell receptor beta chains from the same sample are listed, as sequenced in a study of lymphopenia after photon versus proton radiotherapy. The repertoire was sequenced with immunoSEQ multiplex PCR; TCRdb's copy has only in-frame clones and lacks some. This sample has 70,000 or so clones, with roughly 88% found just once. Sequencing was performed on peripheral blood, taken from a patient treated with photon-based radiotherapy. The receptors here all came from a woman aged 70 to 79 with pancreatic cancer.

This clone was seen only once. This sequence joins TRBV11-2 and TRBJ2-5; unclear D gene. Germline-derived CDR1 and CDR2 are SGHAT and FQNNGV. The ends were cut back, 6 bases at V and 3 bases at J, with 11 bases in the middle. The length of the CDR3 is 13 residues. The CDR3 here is CASRGNTEETQYF. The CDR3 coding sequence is TGTGCCAGCAGGGGAAACACTGAAGAGACCCAGTACTTC.

The CDR3 here is CASSAGSGTEAFF. The DNA of the CDR3 is TGTGCCAGCTCAGCCGGTTCGGGCACTGAAGCTTTCTTT. The genes are TRBV18 and TRBJ1-1; D is uncertain. V lost 5 bases and J 4 bases, leaving 11 bases between the germline ends. CDR3 length: 13 residues. From germline, CDR1 is KGHSH and CDR2 LQKENI.

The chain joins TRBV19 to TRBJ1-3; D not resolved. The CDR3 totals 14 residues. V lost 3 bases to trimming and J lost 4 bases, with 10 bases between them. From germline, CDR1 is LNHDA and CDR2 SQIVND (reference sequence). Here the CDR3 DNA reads TGTGCCAGTAGTATTGGGTCCTCCGGAAACACCATATATTTT. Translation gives CASSIGSSGNTIYF.

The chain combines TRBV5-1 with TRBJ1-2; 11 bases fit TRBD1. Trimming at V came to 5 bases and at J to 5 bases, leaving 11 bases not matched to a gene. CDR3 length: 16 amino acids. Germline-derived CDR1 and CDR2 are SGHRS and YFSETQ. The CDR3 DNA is TGCGCCAGCAGGCCCGGGACAGGGGGATTTGTGTATGGCTACACCTTC. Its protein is CASRPGTGGFVYGYTF. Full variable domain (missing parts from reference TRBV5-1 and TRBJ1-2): KAGVTQTPRYLIKTRGQQVTLSCSPISGHRSVSWYQQTPGQGLQFLFEYFSETQRNKGNFPGRFSGRQFSNSRSEMNVSTLELGDSALYLCASRPGTGGFVYGYTFGSGTRLTVV.

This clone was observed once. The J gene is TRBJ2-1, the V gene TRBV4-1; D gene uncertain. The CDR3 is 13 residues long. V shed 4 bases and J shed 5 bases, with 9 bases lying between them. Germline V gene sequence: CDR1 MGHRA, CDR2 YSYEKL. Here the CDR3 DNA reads TGCGCCAGCAGCCGAGAGACCCACAATGAGCAGTTCTTC. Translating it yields CASSRETHNEQFF.

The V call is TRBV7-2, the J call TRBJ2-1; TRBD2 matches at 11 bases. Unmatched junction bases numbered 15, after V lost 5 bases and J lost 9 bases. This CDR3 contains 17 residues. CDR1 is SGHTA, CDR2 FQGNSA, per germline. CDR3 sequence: CASSQPSGRSLGSEQFF. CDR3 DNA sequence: TGTGCCAGCAGCCAGCCTAGCGGGAGGTCCCTAGGTAGTGAGCAGTTCTTC.

CDR3 coding DNA: TGCGCCAGCAGCCAAGGGCGGACTAGGCCGTACAATGAGCAGTTCTTC. Its translation: CASSQGRTRPYNEQFF. The chain is built from TRBV4-1 and TRBJ2-1; 7 bases align to TRBD2. CDR3 size: 16 residues. V lost 1 base and J lost 4; bases outside the gene matches: 7. Germline V gives CDR1 MGHRA, CDR2 YSYEKL.

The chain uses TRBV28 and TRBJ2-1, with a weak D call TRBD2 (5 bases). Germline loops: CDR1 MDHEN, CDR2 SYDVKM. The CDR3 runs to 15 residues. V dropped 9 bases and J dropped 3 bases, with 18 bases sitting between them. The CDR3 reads CASCPSSGLYNEQFF. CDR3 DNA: TGTGCCAGTTGCCCATCAAGCGGCCTCTACAATGAGCAGTTCTTC.

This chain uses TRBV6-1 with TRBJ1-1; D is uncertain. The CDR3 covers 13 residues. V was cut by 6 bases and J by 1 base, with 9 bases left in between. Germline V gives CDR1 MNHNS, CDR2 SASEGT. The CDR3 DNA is TGTGCCAGCAGGACCGCACAGAACACTGAAGCTTTCTTT. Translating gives CASRTAQNTEAFF.

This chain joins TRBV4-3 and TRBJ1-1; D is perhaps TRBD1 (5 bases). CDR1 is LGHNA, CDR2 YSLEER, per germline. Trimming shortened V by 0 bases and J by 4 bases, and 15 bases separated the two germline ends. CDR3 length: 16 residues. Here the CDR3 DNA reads TGCGCCAGCAGCCAAGATCTTGCTCAGGGTGGCACTGAAGCTTTCTTT. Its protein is CASSQDLAQGGTEAFF.

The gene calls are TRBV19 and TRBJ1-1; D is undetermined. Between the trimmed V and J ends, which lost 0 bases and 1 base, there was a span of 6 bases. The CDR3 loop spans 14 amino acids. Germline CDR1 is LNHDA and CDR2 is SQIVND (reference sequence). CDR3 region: CASSIDLENTEAFF. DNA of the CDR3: TGTGCCAGTAGTATAGATCTTGAGAACACTGAAGCTTTCTTT. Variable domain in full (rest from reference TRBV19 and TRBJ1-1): DGGITQSPKYLFRKEGQNVTLSCEQNLNHDAMYWYRQDPGQGLRLIYYSQIVNDFQKGDIAEGYSVSREKKESFPLTVTSAQKNPTAFYLCASSIDLENTEAFFGQGTRLTVV.

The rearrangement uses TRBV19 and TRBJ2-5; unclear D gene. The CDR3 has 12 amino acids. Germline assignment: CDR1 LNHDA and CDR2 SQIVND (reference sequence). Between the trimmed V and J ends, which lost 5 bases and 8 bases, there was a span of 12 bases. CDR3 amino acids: CASSLYSGTQYF. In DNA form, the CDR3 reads TGTGCCAGTAGTTTATACTCCGGCACCCAGTACTTC.

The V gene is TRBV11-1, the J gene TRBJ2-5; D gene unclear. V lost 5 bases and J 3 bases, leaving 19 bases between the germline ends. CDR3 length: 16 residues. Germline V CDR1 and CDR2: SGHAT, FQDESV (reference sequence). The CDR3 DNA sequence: TGTGCCAGCAGCCCCCCCTGGCCAGAACAAGAAGAGACCCAGTACTTC. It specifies CASSPPWPEQEETQYF.

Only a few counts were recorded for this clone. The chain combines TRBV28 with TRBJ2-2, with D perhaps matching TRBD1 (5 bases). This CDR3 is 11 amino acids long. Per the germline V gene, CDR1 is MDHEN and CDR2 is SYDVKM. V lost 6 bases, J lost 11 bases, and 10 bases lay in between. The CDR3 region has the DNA TGTGCCAGCAGCCTCCGGACAGAGCTGTTTTTT. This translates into CASSLRTELFF.

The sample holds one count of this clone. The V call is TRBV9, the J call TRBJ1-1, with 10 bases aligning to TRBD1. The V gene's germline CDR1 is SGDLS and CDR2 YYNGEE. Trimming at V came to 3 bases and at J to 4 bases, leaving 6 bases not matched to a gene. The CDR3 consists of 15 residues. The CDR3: CASSEEGTGATEAFF. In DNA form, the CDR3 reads TGTGCCAGCAGCGAGGAGGGGACAGGGGCCACTGAAGCTTTCTTT.

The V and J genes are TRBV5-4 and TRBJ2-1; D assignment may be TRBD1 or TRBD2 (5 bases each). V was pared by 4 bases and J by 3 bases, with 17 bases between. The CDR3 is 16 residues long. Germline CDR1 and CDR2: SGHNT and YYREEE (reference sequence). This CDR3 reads CASSPTRGAGYNEQFF. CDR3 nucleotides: TGTGCCAGCAGCCCAACTAGAGGGGCGGGCTACAATGAGCAGTTCTTC.

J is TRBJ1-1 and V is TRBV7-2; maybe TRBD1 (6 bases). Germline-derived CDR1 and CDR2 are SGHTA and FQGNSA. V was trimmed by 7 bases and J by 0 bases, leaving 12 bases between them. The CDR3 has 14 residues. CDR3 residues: CASIMGGLNTEAFF. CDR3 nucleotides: TGTGCCAGCATCATGGGGGGCCTGAACACTGAAGCTTTCTTT.

In DNA form, the CDR3 reads TGTGCCAGCAGCCCCTCGGGGGGAGCGACCTACGAGCAGTACTTC. Residues: CASSPSGGATYEQYF. The V and J genes are TRBV9 and TRBJ2-7; the match to TRBD2 covers 7 bases. There are 15 residues in the CDR3. CDR1 SGDLS and CDR2 YYNGEE come from the germline V gene. J was trimmed by 2 bases and V by 4 bases; bases with no gene match: 9. Based on the CDR3 plus reference TRBV9 and TRBJ2-7, the full variable domain is DSGVTQTPKHLITATGQRVTLRCSPRSGDLSVYWYQQSLDQGLQFLIQYYNGEERAKGNILERFSAQQFPDLHSELNLSSLELGDSALYFCASSPSGGATYEQYFGPGTRLTVT.

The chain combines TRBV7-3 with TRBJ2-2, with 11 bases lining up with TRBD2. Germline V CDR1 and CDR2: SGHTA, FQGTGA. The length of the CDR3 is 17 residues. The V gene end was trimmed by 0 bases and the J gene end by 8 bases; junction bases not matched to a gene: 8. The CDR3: CASSLTPLAGVSGELFF. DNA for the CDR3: TGTGCCAGCAGCTTAACCCCACTAGCGGGAGTCTCGGGGGAGCTGTTTTTT.

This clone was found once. The CDR3 DNA sequence: TGTGCCAGCTCCGAAAGGGGAGCGGGAGGGGGAAAGAACGAGCAGTACTTC. It translates to CASSERGAGGGKNEQYF. The chain has TRBV18 and TRBJ2-7; 10 bases map to TRBD2. V trimming: 6 bases; J trimming: 5 bases; junction bases outside the gene matches: 16. Per germline, CDR1 KGHSH and CDR2 LQKENI. The CDR3 totals 17 residues. Full variable domain (missing parts from reference TRBV18 and TRBJ2-7): NAGVMQNPRHLVRRRGQEARLRCSPMKGHSHVYWYRQLPEEGLKFMVYLQKENIIDESGMPKERFSAEFPKEGPSILRIQQVVRGDSAAYFCASSERGAGGGKNEQYFGPGTRLTVT.